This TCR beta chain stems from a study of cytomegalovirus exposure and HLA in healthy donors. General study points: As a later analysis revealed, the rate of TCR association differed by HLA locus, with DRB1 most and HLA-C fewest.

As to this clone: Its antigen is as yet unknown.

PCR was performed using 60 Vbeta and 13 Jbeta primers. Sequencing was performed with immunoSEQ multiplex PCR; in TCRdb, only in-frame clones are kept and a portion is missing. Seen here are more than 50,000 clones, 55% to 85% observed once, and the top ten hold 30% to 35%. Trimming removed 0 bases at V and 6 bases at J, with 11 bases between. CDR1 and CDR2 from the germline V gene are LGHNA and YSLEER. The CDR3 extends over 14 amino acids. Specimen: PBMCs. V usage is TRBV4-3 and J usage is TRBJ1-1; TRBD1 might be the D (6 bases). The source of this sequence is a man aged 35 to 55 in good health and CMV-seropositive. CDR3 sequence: CASSQEHRVPEAFF. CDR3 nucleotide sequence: TGCGCCAGCAGCCAAGAACACAGGGTCCCTGAAGCTTTCTTT.